The 23 T cell receptor beta chains in this list originate from one sample, sequenced in a study of T cell repertoires in cytomegalovirus infection. A single record per CDR3 protein comes from TCRdb applying MiXCR to the reads. This sample has about 450,000 distinct CDR3 sequences, with under 40% found just once. The sequenced material came from PBMCs. The receptors were sampled from a human donor in good health (CMV status not recorded). Some clones in this sample may be carry-over from other donors' samples.

This clonotype was detected ten times or more. This rearrangement joins TRBV7-2 to TRBJ1-1; 7 bases are a match to TRBD1. V lost 9 bases to trimming and J lost 4 bases; unmatched junction nucleotides: 8. The CDR3 length is 13 residues. In germline, CDR1 is SGHTA, CDR2 FQGNSA. For the CDR3, the DNA is TGTGCCAGGAGCACAGGGGAGCTCACTGAAGCTTTCTTT. It is translated as CARSTGELTEAFF. The full variable domain, in which reference TRBV7-2 and TRBJ1-1 provide the parts outside the CDR3, is GAGVSQSPSNKVTEKGKDVELRCDPISGHTALYWYRQSLGQGLEFLIYFQGNSAPDKSGLPSDRFSAERTGGSVSTLTIQRTQQEDSAVYLCARSTGELTEAFFGQGTRLTVV.

The chain employs TRBV6-4 and TRBJ1-1; 10 bases are a match to TRBD1. The V and J ends lost 5 bases and 2 bases, in that order; junction bases with no gene match: 5. CDR1 MRHNA and CDR2 SNTAGT come from the germline V gene. CDR3 size: 15 residues. The CDR3 loop is CASSPGTGANTEAFF. The CDR3 nucleotides read TGTGCCAGCAGTCCCGGGACAGGGGCAAACACTGAAGCTTTCTTT.

The chain is built from TRBV7-9 and TRBJ1-1; TRBD1 agrees at 7 bases. CDR3 length: 12 amino acids. Per the germline V gene, CDR1 is SEHNR and CDR2 is FQNEAQ (reference sequence). Trimming cost V 4 bases and J 6 bases; bases outside gene matches: 2. The CDR3 spells CASSWDSPEAFF. CDR3 bases: TGTGCCAGCAGCTGGGACAGTCCTGAAGCTTTCTTT.

This clonotype has a single count. Given a much more abundant clone one base away, this may be a read error. The chain joins TRBV12-3 or TRBV12-4 to TRBJ1-5; D is ambiguous. CDR3 length equals 18 residues. V lost 7 bases and J 2 bases, leaving 24 bases between the germline ends. The CDR3 loop is CASTLKLRWLVGNQPQHF. The CDR3 DNA sequence: TGTGCCAGCACCCTCAAATTAAGGTGGCTAGTAGGCAATCAGCCCCAGCATTTT.

J is TRBJ2-2 and V is TRBV19, with TRBD2 as a possible D gene (6 bases). The CDR3 contains 15 residues. Germline-derived CDR1 and CDR2 are LNHDA and SQIVND (reference sequence). Trimming pared 6 bases from V and 1 base from J, leaving 12 bases between. The CDR3 sequence is CASRSGTLNTGELFF. CDR3 bases: TGTGCCAGTAGATCCGGGACTCTGAACACCGGGGAGCTGTTTTTT.

This clonotype showed up just a few times. The V call is TRBV19, the J call TRBJ1-3; no firm D call. The CDR3 is 13 residues long. Trimming shortened V by 4 bases and J by 6 bases, and 10 bases separated the two germline ends. Germline CDR1 LNHDA, CDR2 SQIVND (reference sequence). The CDR3 DNA reads TGTGCCAGTAGTACCCGGAGTGAAAACACCATATATTTT. Translating gives CASSTRSENTIYF.

This clonotype was recorded a few times. The genes are TRBV10-3 and TRBJ2-7; D is possibly TRBD2 (5 bases). The CDR3 is made up of 15 amino acids. Germline CDR1 ENHRY, CDR2 SYGVKD. V was pared by 3 bases and J by 0 bases, with 12 bases between. The CDR3 reads CAISEEGSASYEQYF. As DNA, the CDR3 is TGTGCCATCAGTGAAGAGGGTTCTGCCTCCTACGAGCAGTACTTC.

V usage is TRBV2 and J usage is TRBJ1-5; TRBD1 agrees at 8 bases. CDR3 length: 13 amino acids. The germline V gene has CDR1 SNHLY and CDR2 FYNNEI. V lost 6 bases to trimming and J lost 6 bases; unmatched junction nucleotides: 4. For the CDR3, the DNA is TGTGCCAGCAGGGACAGGGTTGGTCAGCCCCAGCATTTT. Protein: CASRDRVGQPQHF. Variable domain in full (rest from reference TRBV2 and TRBJ1-5): EPEVTQTPSHQVTQMGQEVILRCVPISNHLYFYWYRQILGQKVEFLVSFYNNEISEKSEIFDDQFSVERPDGSNFTLKIRSTKLEDSAMYFCASRDRVGQPQHFGDGTRLSIL.

This clonotype occurred a few times. This chain connects TRBV2 to TRBJ1-2, with D perhaps TRBD1 (5 bases). The V and J ends lost 8 bases and 7 bases respectively, with 11 bases between them. The CDR3 spans 11 residues. From germline, CDR1 is SNHLY and CDR2 FYNNEI. CDR3 in DNA: TGTGCCAGCGGGACTGGGGCTGGCTACACCTTC. Translated, it gives CASGTGAGYTF.

In its sample, this clonotype was seen many times. The CDR3 nucleotides read TGTGCCAGCACCCCCTACAATGAGCAGTTCTTC. It yields the protein CASTPYNEQFF. The chain links TRBV7-2 to TRBJ2-1; no clear D gene. The CDR3 is 11 residues long. Germline-derived CDR1 and CDR2 are SGHTA and FQGNSA. The V and J ends lost 7 bases and 2 bases respectively, with 3 bases between them. Looking up the rest from reference TRBV7-2 and TRBJ2-1 gives the full variable domain: GAGVSQSPSNKVTEKGKDVELRCDPISGHTALYWYRQSLGQGLEFLIYFQGNSAPDKSGLPSDRFSAERTGGSVSTLTIQRTQQEDSAVYLCASTPYNEQFFGPGTRLTVL.

This clonotype was recorded once. Because the CDR3 is missing its conserved closing phenylalanine or tryptophan, this is likely a read error. This chain uses TRBV7-8 with TRBJ1-5; 7 nucleotides agree with TRBD1. Germline CDR1 reads SGHVS; CDR2 reads FQNEAQ. The CDR3 consists of 17 residues. The CDR3 sequence: CARSPGGGVISNHPQHC. DNA for the CDR3: TGTGCCAGAAGCCCAGGGGGGGGAGTTATTAGCAATCATCCCCAGCATTGT.

This clonotype was recorded many times. The chain employs TRBV7-6 and TRBJ1-5; 7 bases align to TRBD1. V lost 5 bases, J lost 0 bases, and 10 bases stayed unmatched. The germline gives CDR1 SGHVS, CDR2 FNYEAQ. The CDR3 consists of 17 residues. The CDR3 sequence is CASSARPGQNSNQPQHF. CDR3 bases: TGTGCCAGCAGCGCACGCCCGGGACAGAATAGCAATCAGCCCCAGCATTTT.

This chain connects TRBV29-1 to TRBJ1-1; maybe TRBD1 (5 bases). Trimming took 8 bases from V and 1 from J, leaving 17 bases between them. Germline loops: CDR1 SQVTM, CDR2 ANQGSEA. The CDR3 sequence is 14 residues long. CDR3 sequence (DNA): TGCAGCCCTGAAGGGACGGCAAGGAACACTGAAGCTTTCTTT. Translated: CSPEGTARNTEAFF.

Worth noting for this clonotype: This could be a read error, since a much larger clone is one nucleotide away. CDR3 coding DNA: TGTTCCAGCAGTCCGAGAGGGGGGCTGACAGATACGCAGTATTTT. Translating it yields CSSSPRGGLTDTQYF. The chain is built from TRBV27 and TRBJ2-3; D tentatively fits TRBD1 or TRBD2 (6 bases each). The germline V gene has CDR1 MNHEY and CDR2 SMNVEV (reference sequence). The length of the CDR3 is 15 residues.

CDR3 residues: CASSWGQVLHSYEQYF. The CDR3 DNA sequence: TGTGCCAGCAGTTGGGGACAGGTATTACACTCCTACGAGCAGTACTTC. V is TRBV12-3 or TRBV12-4 and J is TRBJ2-7, with 8 bases fitting TRBD1. The CDR3 covers 16 residues. Unmatched junction bases numbered 8, after V lost 4 bases and J lost 0 bases.

CDR3 in DNA: TGTGCCAGCAGCTTAGCCCATTTGGGCAGGGGGCCCCAGTGGGAGCAGTTCTTC. This sequence encodes CASSLAHLGRGPQWEQFF. V gene TRBV7-9 combines with J gene TRBJ2-1; TRBD1 matches at 8 bases. The length of the CDR3 is 18 residues. The V segment lost 0 bases and the J segment 10 bases; nucleotides outside the gene matches: 17. The germline CDR1 and CDR2 sequences are SEHNR and FQNEAQ (reference sequence).

This clonotype showed up just a few times. The chain combines TRBV11-2 with TRBJ1-6, with TRBD1 identical over 9 bases. Trimming took 0 bases from V and 10 from J; bases not matched to a gene: 7. Germline CDR1 is SGHAT and CDR2 is FQNNGV. This CDR3 has 16 residues. This CDR3 reads CASSLDPGTGLSPLHF. CDR3 bases: TGTGCCAGCAGCTTAGACCCCGGGACAGGGTTATCACCCCTCCACTTT.

The sample holds a few counts of this clonotype. V is TRBV6-6 and J is TRBJ2-5; TRBD2 matches at 12 bases. The CDR3 contains 15 residues. V gave up 6 bases and J gave up 4 bases; unmatched junction bases: 6. From germline, CDR1 is MNHNY and CDR2 SVGAGI (reference sequence). CDR3 region: CASSGLAGTGETQYF. The DNA for the CDR3 is TGTGCCAGCAGCGGACTAGCGGGGACCGGAGAGACCCAGTACTTC.

This clonotype was counted at least ten times. CDR3 protein: CASSLRYRFLREKLFF. In DNA form, the CDR3 reads TGTGCCAGCAGCTTACGGTACAGGTTCCTACGCGAAAAACTGTTTTTT. The chain links TRBV7-4 to TRBJ1-4; D perhaps matches TRBD1 (5 bases). The germline V and J ends were trimmed by 2 bases and 8 bases, with 18 bases remaining between them. Germline CDR1 SGHVT, CDR2 SQSDAQ. The CDR3 is 16 residues long.

This clonotype is a singleton in its sample. The rearrangement uses TRBV6-2 or TRBV6-3 and TRBJ1-5; TRBD1 matches 7 bases. The CDR3 contains 22 residues. Germline assignment: CDR1 MNHEY and CDR2 SVGEGT. Trimming cost V 2 bases and J 0 bases; bases outside gene matches: 22. Here the CDR3 DNA reads TGTGCCAGCAGTTACGTCGTACAGTCCCCTGACAGGGTCGAGGGTAGCAATCAGCCCCAGCATTTT. It specifies CASSYVVQSPDRVEGSNQPQHF.

This clonotype was detected a few times. The V gene is TRBV12-3 or TRBV12-4, the J gene TRBJ1-2; 8 bases are shared with TRBD1. J lost 4 bases, V lost 7 bases, and 23 bases had no gene match. CDR3 length: 19 amino acids. Here the CDR3 DNA reads TGTGCCAGCACTTCCCCCGCCGGACAGGGCCCCTCGAGCTCCTATGGCTACACCTTC. Protein sequence: CASTSPAGQGPSSSYGYTF.

This clonotype was observed a single time. A single base separates this from a much larger clone, so it may be a read error. V usage is TRBV7-8 and J usage is TRBJ2-7, with D tentatively TRBD1 (6 bases). V was pared by 5 bases and J by 0 bases, with 14 bases between. Per the germline V gene, CDR1 is SGHVS and CDR2 is FQNEAQ. The CDR3 extends over 15 amino acids. This chain's CDR3 is CASSKGDGSSYEQYF. For the CDR3, the DNA is TGTGCCAGCAGCAAGGGGGACGGCAGCTCCTACGAGCAGTACTTC.

The gene calls are TRBV9 and TRBJ2-3, with D possibly matching TRBD2 (6 bases). Trimming stripped 0 bases from V and 1 base from J, with 6 bases between. CDR3 length: 14 residues. Germline assignment: CDR1 SGDLS and CDR2 YYNGEE. CDR3 DNA: TGTGCCAGCAGCGTAGCTAGCGGCACAGATACGCAGTATTTT. Its translation: CASSVASGTDTQYF.